These 27 T cell receptor beta chains share one sample of origin, sequenced in a study of blood T cell repertoires in COVID-19 (dated by TCRdb to about 2020). Library preparation was by the immunoSEQ multiplex PCR assay. The source is immuneACCESS, and TCRdb retained only in-frame sequences with V and J called. Part of the clones is not carried over; for the studies checked, unresolved V genes explain less than half of this, and the remainder is unexplained. The sample table shows over 150,000 clones, and less than 90% are seen once. Roughly 7.5% of the sample is taken by the ten largest. The specimen was peripheral blood. The receptors derive from a woman in her seventies with COVID-19, enrolled during active disease.

This clone was detected only once. The genes are TRBV10-3 and TRBJ1-3; D ambiguous. V gave up 5 bases and J gave up 0 bases, with 14 bases separating them. This CDR3 is 16 amino acids long. Germline CDR1 ENHRY, CDR2 SYGVKD. The CDR3 DNA follows: TGTGCCATCAGTAAAATTAGGGAGACCTCTGGAAACACCATATATTTT. This codes for CAISKIRETSGNTIYF.

The chain is built from TRBV25-1 and TRBJ2-1, with 10 bases identical to TRBD2. CDR3 length: 15 residues. J was trimmed by 8 bases and V by 2 bases; bases with no gene match: 6. Per the germline V gene, CDR1 is MGHDK and CDR2 is SYGVNS. This chain's CDR3 is CASSEALAGRDEQFF. Written as DNA, the CDR3 is TGTGCCAGCAGTGAAGCACTAGCGGGAAGGGATGAGCAGTTCTTC.

The chain recombines TRBV10-3 with TRBJ2-7; 7 bases map to TRBD2. This CDR3 comprises 16 residues. Germline V gives CDR1 ENHRY, CDR2 SYGVKD. Unmatched junction bases numbered 7, after V lost 2 bases and J lost 0 bases. The CDR3 nucleotides are TGTGCCATCAGTGAGACTAGCGTTAGGAGCTCCTACGAGCAGTACTTC. Residues: CAISETSVRSSYEQYF.

The CDR3 region has the DNA TGTGCCACCAGCAGACGGGAGGGAGGGAGCAATCAGCCCCAGCATTTT. It translates to CATSRREGGSNQPQHF. V is TRBV15 and J is TRBJ1-5; D is unresolved. The CDR3 totals 16 residues. Germline CDR1 is LNHNV and CDR2 is YYDKDF (reference sequence). The V and J ends lost 2 bases and 1 base respectively, with 12 bases between them. The entire variable domain, with the rest obtained from reference TRBV15 and TRBJ1-5, is as follows: DAMVIQNPRYQVTQFGKPVTLSCSQTLNHNVMYWYQQKSSQAPKLLFHYYDKDFNNEADTPDNFQSRRPNTSFCFLDIRSPGLGDTAMYLCATSRREGGSNQPQHFGDGTRLSIL.

Worth noting for this clone: At one boundary the junction diverges from the germline segment, which might be a read error. The chain has TRBV6-5 and TRBJ1-1, with 9 bases identical to TRBD1. The CDR3 is 16 residues long. CDR1 is MNHEY, CDR2 SVGAGI, per germline. CDR3 sequence (DNA): TGTGCCAGCAGTAACTCCGGGACAGGGATTGGCACTGAAGCTTTCTTT. Its translation is CASSNSGTGIGTEAFF.

The rearrangement links TRBV20-1 to TRBJ2-7; no reliable D call. The ends were cut back, 1 base at V and 5 bases at J, with 6 bases in the middle. The CDR3 spans 11 residues. The germline V gene has CDR1 DFQATT and CDR2 SNEGSKA (reference sequence). The CDR3 nucleotides read TGCAGTGCTAGAGCTCCCCACGAGCAGTACTTC. Its translation: CSARAPHEQYF.

The chain is built from TRBV5-8 and TRBJ2-7; a weak D match, TRBD2 (6 bases). The CDR3 covers 16 residues. In germline, CDR1 is SGHTS, CDR2 YDEGEE. The V and J ends lost 1 base and 4 bases respectively, with 18 bases between them. The CDR3 DNA is TGTGCCAGCAGCTTGCAGGGCTGGACCGGGGGTTACGAGCAGTACTTC. Amino acids: CASSLQGWTGGYEQYF.

This CDR3 is CASSLAASGRGDTQYF. The CDR3 bases are TGTGCCAGCAGCTTAGCGGCTAGCGGGAGAGGCGATACGCAGTATTTT. The chain uses TRBV11-2 and TRBJ2-3; TRBD2 agrees at 10 bases. CDR1 and CDR2 (germline): SGHAT, FQNNGV. The CDR3 is 16 amino acids. Germline trimming cut 1 base from V and 6 bases from J; bases unmatched to any gene: 7.

This chain links TRBV19 with TRBJ1-3; TRBD1 matches at 9 bases. Germline V gene data show CDR1 as LNHDA and CDR2 as SQIVND (reference sequence). This CDR3 is built from 14 residues. J lost 4 bases, V lost 5 bases, and 3 bases had no gene match. As DNA, the CDR3 is TGTGCCAGTAGTGGACAGGGGCTCGGAAACACCATATATTTT. Translated, it gives CASSGQGLGNTIYF.

The chain has TRBV6-2 or TRBV6-3 and TRBJ2-3, with TRBD2 matching over 9 bases. After removal of 0 bases from V and 2 bases from J, the junction contained 15 bases not matched to a gene. In germline, CDR1 is MNHEY, CDR2 SVGEGT. This CDR3 is built from 20 residues. The CDR3 sequence is CASSYSSRSGGRIPTDTQYF. Written as DNA, the CDR3 is TGTGCCAGCAGTTACTCGAGTCGCAGCGGGGGGCGAATACCCACAGATACGCAGTATTTT.

This chain uses TRBV7-7 with TRBJ2-1, with 10 bases lining up with TRBD2. The CDR3 extends over 15 amino acids. Per the germline V gene, CDR1 is SSHAT and CDR2 is FNYEAQ (reference sequence). V gave up 2 bases and J gave up 9 bases; unmatched junction bases: 7. In nucleotides, the CDR3 is TGTGCCAGCAGCTTACTAGCGGGAGTTTTTGGTGAGCAGTTCTTC. Protein: CASSLLAGVFGEQFF.

V and J are TRBV18 and TRBJ1-2; 9 bases are shared with TRBD1. The J segment lost 4 bases and the V segment lost 3 bases, leaving 9 bases of the junction unmatched. This CDR3 comprises 16 residues. Germline values: CDR1 KGHSH, CDR2 LQKENI. The CDR3 is CASSPKTGGGAYGYTF. CDR3 DNA: TGTGCCAGCTCACCGAAGACAGGGGGAGGGGCCTATGGCTACACCTTC.

This rearrangement joins TRBV7-6 to TRBJ2-5, with D tentatively TRBD1 (5 bases). Germline V lookup: CDR1 SGHVS, CDR2 FNYEAQ. This CDR3 is 14 amino acids long. The V and J ends lost 1 base and 9 bases respectively, with 15 bases between them. The CDR3 reads CASSLGQTVTAQYF. CDR3 nucleotide sequence: TGTGCCAGCAGCTTAGGACAGACTGTTACAGCCCAGTACTTC.

The chain couples TRBV5-1 to TRBJ2-3; D is uncertain. In germline, CDR1 is SGHRS, CDR2 YFSETQ. The CDR3 spans 14 residues. Trimming pared 1 base from V and 4 bases from J, leaving 10 bases between. CDR3 nucleotides: TGCGCCAGCAGCTTGCCAAGCCTTGCAGATACGCAGTATTTT. This sequence encodes CASSLPSLADTQYF. The whole variable domain, filled in from reference TRBV5-1 and TRBJ2-3, reads KAGVTQTPRYLIKTRGQQVTLSCSPISGHRSVSWYQQTPGQGLQFLFEYFSETQRNKGNFPGRFSGRQFSNSRSEMNVSTLELGDSALYLCASSLPSLADTQYFGPGTRLTVL.

DNA of the CDR3: TGTGCCACCAGTGATGTCCGGGAGAGTACAGATACGCAGTATTTT. Amino acid sequence: CATSDVRESTDTQYF. The chain combines TRBV24-1 with TRBJ2-3; D might be TRBD2 (6 bases). Between the trimmed V and J ends, which lost 3 bases and 3 bases, there was a span of 12 bases. CDR3 length equals 15 residues. Germline lookup yields CDR1 KGHDR and CDR2 SFDVKD.

V usage is TRBV5-1 and J usage is TRBJ1-6, with D possibly TRBD1 on 6 matching bases. Germline assignment: CDR1 SGHRS and CDR2 YFSETQ. The ends were cut back, 1 base at V and 5 bases at J, with 13 bases in the middle. The CDR3 loop spans 16 amino acids. The CDR3, as DNA: TGCGCCAGCAGCTTGAGGGCAGGGGAGAATAATTCACCCCTCCACTTT. Translated, it gives CASSLRAGENNSPLHF.

The chain carries TRBV27 and TRBJ1-3, with D maybe TRBD1 (5 bases). Germline-derived CDR1 and CDR2 are MNHEY and SMNVEV (reference sequence). Trimming pared 8 bases from V and 2 bases from J, leaving 7 bases between. The CDR3 is 12 amino acids. CDR3 sequence (DNA): TGTGCCAGCTCAGGGCCTGGAAACACCATATATTTT. Residues: CASSGPGNTIYF.

The V and J genes are TRBV5-4 and TRBJ2-3; possible D gene TRBD2, 6 bases. V shed 4 bases and J shed 6 bases, with 15 bases lying between them. CDR3 size: 14 residues. Germline values: CDR1 SGHNT, CDR2 YYREEE (reference sequence). This CDR3 is CASSIGGPLDTQYF. The CDR3 nucleotides read TGTGCCAGCAGCATCGGAGGGCCGTTGGATACGCAGTATTTT.

This chain connects TRBV2 to TRBJ2-2; the match to TRBD2 covers 9 bases. Germline trimming cut 5 bases from V and 5 bases from J; bases unmatched to any gene: 12. This CDR3 has 17 residues. Germline-derived CDR1 and CDR2 are SNHLY and FYNNEI. CDR3 coding DNA: TGTGCCAGCAGTCGAACTTCCCCCGGACTAGCGACCGGGGAGCTGTTTTTT. Amino acids: CASSRTSPGLATGELFF. The variable domain in full, completed from reference TRBV2 and TRBJ2-2, reads EPEVTQTPSHQVTQMGQEVILRCVPISNHLYFYWYRQILGQKVEFLVSFYNNEISEKSEIFDDQFSVERPDGSNFTLKIRSTKLEDSAMYFCASSRTSPGLATGELFFGEGSRLTVL.

This chain uses TRBV7-9 with TRBJ2-5; D call uncertain. Trimming pared 3 bases from V and 1 base from J, leaving 9 bases between. Germline V CDR1 and CDR2: SEHNR, FQNEAQ (reference sequence). This CDR3 region has 14 residues. The DNA of the CDR3 is TGTGCCAGCAGCTTTTTGTCAGGCCAAGAGACCCAGTACTTC. Translation: CASSFLSGQETQYF.

This sequence joins TRBV7-8 and TRBJ2-7; 9 nucleotides align to TRBD1. This CDR3 contains 17 residues. Losses at the gene ends were 1 base for V and 2 bases for J; bases not matched to a gene: 9. Germline CDR1 and CDR2: SGHVS and FQNEAQ. The CDR3 sequence: CASSLVVGGDRAYEQYF. DNA of the CDR3: TGTGCCAGCAGCTTAGTCGTAGGAGGGGACAGGGCCTACGAGCAGTACTTC.

The chain is built from TRBV6-4 and TRBJ2-1; no clear D gene. The germline gives CDR1 MRHNA, CDR2 SNTAGT. The CDR3 length is 16 residues. Trimming removed 2 bases at V and 0 bases at J, with 11 bases between. The CDR3 is CASSDARGSSYNEQFF. The CDR3 DNA sequence: TGTGCCAGCAGTGACGCGAGAGGTAGCTCCTACAATGAGCAGTTCTTC.

V and J are TRBV5-8 and TRBJ2-3, with 7 bases lining up with TRBD1. Trimming removed 0 bases from V and 14 bases from J; junction bases left unmatched: 9. The CDR3 totals 13 residues. The germline gives CDR1 SGHTS, CDR2 YDEGEE. The CDR3 DNA reads as TGTGCCAGCAGCTTGGGGGACAGCCGTCGCGGGTATTTT. It yields the protein CASSLGDSRRGYF.

CDR3 amino acids: CASGAREVLSYEQYF. The CDR3 nucleotides are TGTGCCAGCGGAGCCCGGGAGGTGTTGTCCTACGAGCAGTACTTC. This chain joins TRBV5-6 and TRBJ2-7; TRBD2 matches 7 bases. Germline V gene lookup returns CDR1 SGHDT and CDR2 YYEEEE. The ends lost 7 bases at V and 1 base at J; junction bases unmatched: 11. The CDR3 length is 15 residues.

Here the CDR3 reads CASSLSRGNEKLFF. The CDR3 DNA sequence: TGCGCCAGCAGCTTGTCTCGGGGTAATGAAAAACTGTTTTTT. The genes are TRBV5-1 and TRBJ1-4, with no clear D. This CDR3 region has 14 residues. Germline V gene lookup returns CDR1 SGHRS and CDR2 YFSETQ. Trimming shortened V by 1 base and J by 4 bases, and 8 bases separated the two germline ends. Together with reference TRBV5-1 and TRBJ1-4, the CDR3 gives the full variable domain: KAGVTQTPRYLIKTRGQQVTLSCSPISGHRSVSWYQQTPGQGLQFLFEYFSETQRNKGNFPGRFSGRQFSNSRSEMNVSTLELGDSALYLCASSLSRGNEKLFFGSGTQLSVL.

V and J are TRBV28 and TRBJ2-7; 11 bases are a match to TRBD2. CDR3 size: 16 residues. The junction had 6 bases not matched to a gene; V was cut back by 4 bases and J by 1 base. CDR1 is MDHEN, CDR2 SYDVKM, per germline. The CDR3 protein is CASSSLTSGKSYEQYF. The CDR3, as DNA: TGTGCCAGCAGTTCCCTGACTAGCGGGAAGTCCTACGAGCAGTACTTC.

The V gene is TRBV10-3, the J gene TRBJ1-6, with TRBD1 matching 9 bases. V gave up 5 bases and J gave up 4 bases; unmatched junction bases: 6. This CDR3 is built from 16 residues. Germline V gives CDR1 ENHRY, CDR2 SYGVKD. CDR3 DNA: TGTGCCATCAGTAAGGGACAGGGCTTATATAATTCACCCCTCCACTTT. Its translation is CAISKGQGLYNSPLHF.